The source of this T cell receptor beta chain is a study of shared clonotypes between healthy human individuals. A CD45RA-negative memory subset and a CD45RA+ naive subset were separated from the CD4+ cells. For every subset, genomic DNA was evenly distributed across several immunoSEQ plates. Assay used: immunoSEQ multiplex PCR; TCRdb lists only in-frame clones, some missing. The sample has about 2.5 million clones, around 93% seen once; the top ten hold more than 0.35%. CDR1 and CDR2 (germline): SGHTA, FQGTGA. There are 15 residues in the CDR3. V shed 5 bases, J shed 11 bases, and the junction held 14 bases outside the gene matches.

V and J are TRBV7-3 and TRBJ2-1, with 8 bases lining up with TRBD2. Sequencing was carried out using naive CD4+ T cells from PBMCs. Subset of the sample: CD45RA+ positively selected. The clonotype originates from a young man in good health. Some clones in this sample may be carry-over from other donors' samples. CDR3 amino acids: CASSAIAGPTAKQFF. The CDR3 nucleotides are TGTGCCAGCAGCGCCATAGCGGGACCGACAGCCAAGCAGTTCTTC.